This TCR beta chain is drawn from a study of cytomegalovirus exposure and HLA in healthy donors. Looking at the study overall: The same platform was used for the 120 validation repertoires and the roughly 730 first-cohort repertoires, a later analysis reported. General study findings and limits: The listing of 150 to 200 TCR beta chains classed them as cytomegalovirus-associated. The CMV antigen specificity of three CMV-associated chains was confirmed through in vitro analysis.

Points on this clone: The antigen is not known.

Per germline, CDR1 SGHRS and CDR2 YFSETQ. The CDR3 runs 14 residues. Trimming at V came to 4 bases and at J to 8 bases, leaving 6 bases not matched to a gene. The donors were members of the approximately 120-subject validation cohort (separate from the roughly 680-subject first cohort). This table comes from immunoSEQ multiplex PCR, and its TCRdb copy is limited to in-frame clones, with some not included. This table has some 99,000 clones, roughly 86% appearing once. The chain couples TRBV5-1 to TRBJ1-4, with 9 bases matching TRBD1. Sequenced input: PBMCs. The origin of this receptor is a woman aged 18-29 years in good health and CMV-seronegative. The CDR3 DNA reads as TGCGCCAGCAGCAAAGGACAGGGGAGGGAAAAACTGTTTTTT. Its protein product is CASSKGQGREKLFF.